Given below is one TCR beta chain in context. Antigen specificity is unknown. This specimen comes from a study of T cell responses to AZD1222 COVID-19 vaccine. Study results and caveats: Spike-specific TCRs gained breadth and depth after people received two AZD1222 doses.

V was shortened by 2 bases and J by 7 bases, with 18 bases between the two germline ends. Germline V gene data show CDR1 as SGHRS and CDR2 as YFSETQ. This CDR3 has 16 residues. Sequenced by immunoSEQ multiplex PCR; TCRdb stores in-frame clones only, minus some. The sample records 140,000 to 150,000 clones, 92% being singletons. Sample: peripheral blood, taken on day 0 of AZD1222 vaccination. This receptor was obtained from an adult in good health. The chain uses TRBV5-1 and TRBJ1-4; TRBD1 might be the D (6 bases). The CDR3 spells CASSLSGALISEKLFF. As DNA, the CDR3 is TGCGCCAGCAGCTTATCAGGGGCGCTTATTAGTGAAAAACTGTTTTTT.